This paragraph covers one T cell receptor (beta chain) sequence. Antigen unknown. Clones were sequenced by immunoSEQ multiplex PCR, and TCRdb holds only the in-frame ones, with some missing. The sample carries some 150,000 clones, 93% recorded once. This sample was taken from a study of T cell responses to AZD1222 COVID-19 vaccine. Germline-derived CDR1 and CDR2 are SGHAT and FQNNGV. Trimming cost V 1 base and J 5 bases, with 8 bases left between them. This CDR3 spans 13 amino acids. Regarding the study as a whole: Of spike-specific TCRs, nearly half reportedly target regions left unmutated in variants. Repertoire collection took place solely once the T cell response had peaked. Spike-wide vaccine-associated CD4 TCRs dominated at 160-218 and 743-854.

The sequenced sample was peripheral blood, obtained on day 0 of AZD1222 vaccination. This chain uses TRBV11-2 with TRBJ1-1; tentative D call: TRBD1 (6 bases). This clonotype originated in an adult in good health. The chain's CDR3 is CASSLGTETEAFF. CDR3 coding DNA: TGTGCCAGCAGCTTAGGGACAGAGACTGAAGCTTTCTTT. Full variable domain (outside the CDR3, taken from reference TRBV11-2 and TRBJ1-1): EAGVAQSPRYKIIEKRQSVAFWCNPISGHATLYWYQQILGQGPKLLIQFQNNGVVDDSQLPKDRFSAERLKGVDSTLKIQPAKLEDSAVYLCASSLGTETEAFFGQGTRLTVV.